This TCR beta chain was captured by sequencing in a study of blood T cell repertoires in COVID-19. This CDR3 is 15 amino acids long. The V gene's germline CDR1 is SGHRS and CDR2 YFSETQ. J was trimmed by 4 bases and V by 0 bases; bases with no gene match: 5. The assay was immunoSEQ multiplex PCR, and TCRdb's table has in-frame clones only and misses some. The table has roughly 180,000 clones, around 88% seen once. All recovered Cohort 3 donors got two negative PCRs, got clearance, or saw symptom resolution. V gene TRBV5-1 combines with J gene TRBJ1-1; TRBD1 agrees at 8 bases. This clonotype originated in a woman younger than 45 who had recovered from COVID-19. Material for sequencing was PBMCs or T cells enriched from blood (not recorded which). The CDR3 DNA is TGCGCCAGCAGCTTGGGACAGGGGAGCGGCACTGAAGCTTTCTTT. Its translation is CASSLGQGSGTEAFF.